The next 5 T cell receptor beta chains were all read from a single sample in a study of blood T cell repertoires in COVID-19. Assay used: immunoSEQ multiplex PCR; TCRdb lists only in-frame clones, some missing. In the table there are around 150,000 clones, around nine tenths of which are singletons. Sequences were obtained from peripheral blood. These receptors originate from a human donor in a cohort sampled during active COVID-19.

The CDR3 region is CASSPLDRQGYYGYTF. The DNA for the CDR3 is TGTGCCAGCTCACCCCTAGACCGACAGGGATACTATGGCTACACCTTC. The rearrangement links TRBV18 to TRBJ1-2; 7 bases line up with TRBD1. Germline assignment: CDR1 KGHSH and CDR2 LQKENI. This CDR3 is built from 16 residues. Germline trimming cut 3 bases from V and 3 bases from J; bases unmatched to any gene: 10.

This clone was counted once. This sequence joins TRBV3-1 (or the pseudogene TRBV3-2) and TRBJ2-7; D is ambiguous. Germline V gene data show CDR1 as LGHDT and CDR2 as YNNKEL (reference sequence). The CDR3 has 14 residues. The V and J ends lost 0 bases and 6 bases respectively, with 12 bases between them. This CDR3 reads CASSQDPKVAEQYF. The CDR3 nucleotides are TGTGCCAGCAGCCAAGATCCGAAAGTGGCCGAGCAGTACTTC.

The V gene is TRBV6-5, the J gene TRBJ2-7; 7 nucleotides align to TRBD2. Germline V CDR1 and CDR2: MNHEY, SVGAGI. The V gene end was trimmed by 6 bases and the J gene end by 5 bases; junction bases not matched to a gene: 10. The CDR3 is 14 amino acids. CDR3 in DNA: TGTGCCAGCAGGAACGGACTAGGGGTCGACGAGCAGTACTTC. Residues: CASRNGLGVDEQYF.

The J gene is TRBJ1-2, the V gene TRBV19, with TRBD1 matching over 8 bases. Per germline, CDR1 LNHDA and CDR2 SQIVND (reference sequence). V lost 4 bases, J lost 2 bases, and 6 bases stayed unmatched. CDR3 length: 15 amino acids. CDR3 in DNA: TGTGCCAGTAGTAATGACAGGGGACGGAACTATGGCTACACCTTC. Translating gives CASSNDRGRNYGYTF. Combining the CDR3 with reference TRBV19 and TRBJ1-2 gives the whole variable domain DGGITQSPKYLFRKEGQNVTLSCEQNLNHDAMYWYRQDPGQGLRLIYYSQIVNDFQKGDIAEGYSVSREKKESFPLTVTSAQKNPTAFYLCASSNDRGRNYGYTFGSGTRLTVV.

The table lists this clone with a count of one. The chain couples TRBV27 to TRBJ2-2; 8 nucleotides agree with TRBD2. CDR1 MNHEY and CDR2 SMNVEV come from the germline V gene (reference sequence). J lost 1 base, V lost 2 bases, and 0 bases had no gene match. The CDR3 runs 15 residues. The CDR3 nucleotides are TGTGCCAGCAGTTTACGGGGGGGGAACACCGGGGAGCTGTTTTTT. Translating gives CASSLRGGNTGELFF.